Listed below are T cell receptor beta chains from one sample, sequenced in a study of regulatory T cells in long-lasting Graves disease. TCRdb recomputed calls from the multiplex PCR reads with MiXCR, one row per CDR3 protein. The table has approximately 480,000 distinct CDR3 sequences, about a sixth seen once. These data were also reused for a study on T cells in Graves' hyperthyroidism and ophthalmopathy.

The sample in question was peripheral blood mononuclear cells (PBMCs), obtained at new diagnosis, from a patient treated with antithyroid drugs. The origin of the receptors is a man aged 35 to 55 with Graves disease. CDR3s include the opening cysteine and the closing phenylalanine or tryptophan. Fields, in order: J gene, V gene, clone size, D gene, CDR3 protein, CDR3 DNA. The D gene is left open where the match is weak. Size is stated for part of the rows, as once, few or many counts, or as a class when the clone is expanded.

TRBJ2-7	TRBV7-9	.	TRBD2	CASSPRTSAYYEQYF	TGTGCCAGCAGCCCCAGAACTAGCGCCTACTACGAGCAGTACTTC
TRBJ2-4	TRBV10-2	.	.	CASSESGSRYAKNIQYF	TGCGCCAGCAGTGAGTCGGGCAGTCGCTATGCCAAAAACATTCAGTACTTC
TRBJ2-7	TRBV27	.	.	CASSLSGVTYEQYF	TGTGCCAGCAGTTTATCCGGGGTAACCTACGAGCAGTACTTC
TRBJ2-2	TRBV20-1	few	TRBD1	CSARRDRGREELFF	TGCAGTGCTAGAAGGGACAGGGGGCGCGAGGAGCTGTTTTTT
TRBJ2-1	TRBV2	many	.	CASSAQGGSSYNEQFF	TGTGCCAGCAGTGCGCAGGGGGGATCCTCCTACAATGAGCAGTTCTTC
TRBJ1-1	TRBV5-1	many	TRBD1	CASSLGTGDTEAFF	TGCGCCAGCAGCTTGGGGACAGGGGACACTGAAGCTTTCTTT
TRBJ2-7	TRBV2	many	TRBD2	CASMGTSGIGSYEQYF	TGTGCCAGCATGGGGACTAGCGGGATAGGTTCCTACGAGCAGTACTTC
TRBJ2-7	TRBV5-1	.	TRBD2	CASTQGGVSYEQYF	TGCGCCAGCACCCAGGGAGGGGTATCCTACGAGCAGTACTTC
TRBJ1-1	TRBV2	few	.	CASSERGSGTEAFF	TGTGCCAGCAGTGAAAGAGGGAGCGGCACTGAAGCTTTCTTT
TRBJ2-7	TRBV29-1	.	.	CSAGGGGGGLYEQYF	TGCAGCGCGGGGGGCGGGGGCGGAGGGCTGTACGAGCAGTACTTC
TRBJ2-1	TRBV27	many	.	CASSLELGTPSEQFF	TGTGCCAGCAGTTTAGAACTAGGGACCCCAAGTGAGCAGTTCTTC
TRBJ2-3	TRBV5-1	.	.	CASSLRQGRTDTQYF	TGCGCCAGCAGCTTGAGGCAGGGACGCACAGATACGCAGTATTTT
TRBJ2-4	TRBV12-3/TRBV12-4	many	TRBD1	CASGTTGLKNIQYF	TGTGCCAGCGGAACGACAGGGCTAAAAAACATTCAGTACTTC
TRBJ2-7	TRBV11-3	many	TRBD1	CASSHPTGTSYEQYF	TGTGCCAGCAGCCATCCGACAGGGACCTCCTACGAGCAGTACTTC
TRBJ2-1	TRBV7-3	many	.	CASSPFPGDEQFF	TGTGCCAGCAGCCCCTTCCCCGGGGATGAGCAGTTCTTC
TRBJ1-2	TRBV20-1	few	.	CSAEGYGYTF	TGCAGTGCTGAGGGGTATGGCTACACCTTC
TRBJ2-2	TRBV11-2	few	.	CASSLDHRFGTGELFF	TGTGCCAGCAGCTTAGACCACCGATTCGGGACCGGGGAGCTGTTTTTT
TRBJ2-7	TRBV20-1	.	.	CSASTGSPYEQYF	TGCAGTGCTAGTACAGGGAGCCCCTACGAGCAGTACTTC
TRBJ2-3	TRBV7-8	.	TRBD1	CASSRTGEVTDTQYF	TGTGCCAGCAGCCGGACAGGGGAGGTGACAGATACGCAGTATTTT
TRBJ2-7	TRBV5-6	few	TRBD2	CASSRPLAGIYEQYF	TGTGCCAGCAGCCGACCACTAGCGGGAATCTACGAGCAGTACTTC
TRBJ2-3	TRBV29-1	few	.	CSVANRAGQDTQYF	TGCAGCGTTGCCAATCGGGCGGGACAAGATACGCAGTATTTT
TRBJ2-3	TRBV5-6	.	.	CASSGTGASGHTDTQYF	TGTGCCAGCAGCGGAACAGGGGCGAGCGGGCACACAGATACGCAGTATTTT
TRBJ2-4	TRBV29-1	few	TRBD1	CSVTGTGAPLDKNIQYF	TGCAGCGTCACCGGGACAGGGGCTCCCCTTGACAAAAACATTCAGTACTTC
TRBJ2-2	TRBV2	.	TRBD2	CASTELAGGPDGELFF	TGTGCCAGCACCGAACTAGCGGGAGGGCCTGACGGGGAGCTGTTTTTT
TRBJ1-2	TRBV12-3/TRBV12-4	many	TRBD1	CASSPSTGNNYGYTF	TGTGCCAGCAGCCCTTCGACAGGGAATAACTATGGCTACACCTTC
TRBJ2-5	TRBV3-1	many	TRBD2	CASSHTVSGVTQYF	TGTGCCAGCAGCCACACTGTAAGCGGGGTGACCCAGTACTTC
TRBJ2-7	TRBV12-3/TRBV12-4	many	.	CASSGTAHSYEQYF	TGTGCCAGCAGTGGGACGGCCCACTCCTACGAGCAGTACTTC